The sequence of this T cell receptor beta chain was determined in a study of blood T cell repertoires in COVID-19. Study in general: T cells, B-cell-depleted T cells, or PBMCs supplied cDNA or gDNA.

The V segment lost 4 bases and the J segment 3 bases; nucleotides outside the gene matches: 2. The length of the CDR3 is 13 residues. Looked up from germline, CDR1 is SGHVS and CDR2 is FQNEAQ. TCRdb keeps only in-frame clones here, not all; method: immunoSEQ multiplex PCR. The table has 250,000 to 300,000 clones, 65% to 90% seen once; the top ten hold around 13%. Sequenced: peripheral blood. This TCR was recovered from a woman in her 70s with COVID-19, enrolled during active disease. This sequence joins TRBV7-8 and TRBJ2-5; 7 nucleotides align to TRBD2. The CDR3 DNA follows: TGTGCCAGCAGCTCTCGGGGGGAAGAGACCCAGTACTTC. This gives the protein CASSSRGEETQYF.